This T cell receptor beta chain was observed in a study of cytomegalovirus exposure and HLA in healthy donors. About this clone itself: Its antigen is unidentified.

The CDR3 has 16 residues. V gave up 0 bases and J gave up 6 bases, with 15 bases separating them. From germline, CDR1 is SGDLS and CDR2 YYNGEE. Profiled with immunoSEQ multiplex PCR; TCRdb holds only in-frame clones, not every one. The profile shows roughly 240,000 clones, about 87% of them singletons. Findings and caveats of the study: Altogether, 170 or so TCR beta chains were recorded as cytomegalovirus-associated. Under in vitro conditions, a few CMV-associated chains were confirmed as specific for CMV antigens.

The gene calls are TRBV9 and TRBJ2-2; TRBD2 is a possible D gene (6 bases). The receptor was derived from a man aged 18 to 29 in good health and CMV-seronegative. Material for sequencing was PBMCs. The CDR3 sequence is CASSVEARRGPGELFF. The CDR3 nucleotides are TGTGCCAGCAGCGTAGAGGCCCGGAGGGGACCCGGGGAGCTGTTTTTT.